The clone carrying this TCR beta chain has at least ten counts. This library used roughly 370 ng RNA and molecular barcoded adaptors spanning alpha/delta and beta/gamma chains. TCRdb used MiXCR to reprocess the reads, holding one entry per CDR3 protein. The top ten hold more than 6.5% of the sample, which has around 140,000 distinct CDR3 sequences, less than 15% seen once. The sample is drawn from a study of read filtering for tumor transcriptome and immune sequencing. Study-level information: Among patients, some 17 were male and some 15 female, aged about 45 to 85 (mean roughly 64). By R-ISS, stages I, II and III held about 8, 15 and 7 patients.

Sampling of bone marrow took place during active disease in every patient. The V gene's germline CDR1 is SGHTA and CDR2 FQGNSA. CDR3 size: 16 residues. V lost 3 bases and J 2 bases, leaving 14 bases between the germline ends. Sequenced input: a population of CD138-negative cells sorted from bone marrow. This rearrangement joins TRBV7-2 to TRBJ1-5, with D unresolved. The TCR comes from a donor aged 40 or over with multiple myeloma. The CDR3 DNA reads as TGTGCCAGCAGCTTGGTTCCTGATAGGGGCAATCAGCCCCAGCATTTT. Translation: CASSLVPDRGNQPQHF.